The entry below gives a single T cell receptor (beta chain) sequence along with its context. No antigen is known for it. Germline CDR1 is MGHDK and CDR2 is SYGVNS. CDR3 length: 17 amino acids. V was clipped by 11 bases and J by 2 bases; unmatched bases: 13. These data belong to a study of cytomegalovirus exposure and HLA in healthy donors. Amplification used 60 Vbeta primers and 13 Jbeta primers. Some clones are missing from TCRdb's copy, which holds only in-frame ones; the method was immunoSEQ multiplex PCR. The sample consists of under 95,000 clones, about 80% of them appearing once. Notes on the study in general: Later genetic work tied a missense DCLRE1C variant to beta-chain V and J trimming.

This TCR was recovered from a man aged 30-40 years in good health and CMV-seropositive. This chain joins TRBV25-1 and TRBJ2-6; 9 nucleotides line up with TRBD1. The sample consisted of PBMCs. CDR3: CASETGTGFTGANVLTF. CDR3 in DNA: TGTGCCTCCGAGACCGGGACAGGGTTTACTGGGGCCAACGTCCTGACTTTC.